Given below is one T cell receptor (beta chain) in context. Its antigen remains unidentified. The CDR3 extends over 18 amino acids. CDR1 is SGHAT, CDR2 FQNNGV, per germline. Trimming removed 1 base at V and 1 base at J, with 19 bases between. The table came from immunoSEQ multiplex PCR; TCRdb's copy has only in-frame clones and leaves some out. In the table there are over 10,000 clones, around 77% of which are singletons. Rectal tissue came from one to two pinch biopsies taken at colonoscopy. The data stem from a study of pediatric ulcerative colitis. Study-wide results and limits: All ulcerative colitis patients, but no controls, carried a couple of rectal clonotypes. Ulcerative colitis patients shared more blood-rectal clones than controls. Total lymphocyte DNA, not sorted subsets, was the template.

This chain links TRBV11-2 with TRBJ1-1; D is uncertain. The origin of this receptor is a boy younger than 18 who was a control in a study of pediatric ulcerative colitis. The material sequenced was gut tissue. The CDR3 DNA is TGTGCCAGCAGCTTAGTACCCCCCCGTCGGGCCACGAACACTGAAGCTTTCTTT. Amino acid sequence: CASSLVPPRRATNTEAFF.